A single sample gave rise to the 32 T cell receptor beta chains below, sequenced in a study of OX40 agonist ivuxolimab in advanced cancers. Profiling relied on immunoSEQ multiplex PCR, and the TCRdb table lists in-frame clones only, not all of them. In the table there are about 42,000 clones, nearly 90% of which are singletons. The material sequenced was CD4+ or CD8+ T cells sorted from blood, taken in a trial of the OX40 agonist ivuxolimab. The source of these receptors is an adult with an advanced solid tumor such as melanoma, head and neck, liver or kidney cancer.

The rearrangement links TRBV6-1 to TRBJ2-7; D is undetermined. This CDR3 comprises 11 residues. Germline-derived CDR1 and CDR2 are MNHNS and SASEGT. The V and J ends lost 5 bases and 3 bases respectively, with 5 bases between them. CDR3 amino acids: CASSPHYEQYF. As DNA, the CDR3 is TGTGCCAGCAGTCCTCACTACGAGCAGTACTTC.

The chain joins TRBV2 to TRBJ2-3; the D call may be TRBD1 or TRBD2 (5 bases each). The V gene's germline CDR1 is SNHLY and CDR2 FYNNEI. The CDR3 covers 17 residues. V dropped 6 bases and J dropped 7 bases, with 26 bases sitting between them. In DNA, the CDR3 is TGTGCCAGCAGGCACGATCCGGGACGGATTTCACGAAATACGCAGTATTTT. It yields the protein CASRHDPGRISRNTQYF.

The V call is TRBV18, the J call TRBJ1-5, with TRBD1 matching over 7 bases. With V trimmed by 3 bases and J by 5 bases, 10 bases remained unmatched. Germline V CDR1 and CDR2: KGHSH, LQKENI. This CDR3 has 16 residues. Here the CDR3 DNA reads TGTGCCAGCTCACCTCCGGGACAGTGGCGGGATCAGCCCCAGCATTTT. Amino acids: CASSPPGQWRDQPQHF.

The V and J genes are TRBV27 and TRBJ1-2; 11 bases fit TRBD1. CDR3 length: 13 amino acids. Germline V gene data show CDR1 as MNHEY and CDR2 as SMNVEV (reference sequence). Unmatched junction bases numbered 4, after V lost 5 bases and J lost 8 bases. The CDR3 nucleotides are TGTGCCAGCAGTCAGGGACAGGGGGACGGCTACACCTTC. The encoded protein is CASSQGQGDGYTF.

V is TRBV25-1 and J is TRBJ2-6; unclear D gene. Germline V gives CDR1 MGHDK, CDR2 SYGVNS. The V end was cut by 4 bases, the J end by 3 bases, with 16 bases between. The CDR3 covers 17 residues. In DNA, the CDR3 is TGTGCCAGCAGTGGTCTACACTTTGCTGGTGGGGCCAACGTCCTGACTTTC. Encoded protein: CASSGLHFAGGANVLTF. The whole variable domain, filled in from reference TRBV25-1 and TRBJ2-6, reads EADIYQTPRYLVIGTGKKITLECSQTMGHDKMYWYQQDPGMELHLIHYSYGVNSTEKGDLSSESTVSRIRTEHFPLTLESARPSHTSQYLCASSGLHFAGGANVLTFGAGSRLTVL.

The chain employs TRBV7-6 and TRBJ2-1, with 9 bases fitting TRBD2. Germline lookup yields CDR1 SGHVS and CDR2 FNYEAQ. This CDR3 is built from 15 residues. J gave up 4 bases and V 4 bases, and 5 bases lay outside the gene matches. The CDR3 spells CASSSLAGRYNEQFF. The CDR3, as DNA: TGTGCCAGCAGCTCTCTAGCGGGACGGTACAATGAGCAGTTCTTC.

The chain recombines TRBV6-1 with TRBJ1-5; TRBD1 is a possible D gene (5 bases). Germline loops: CDR1 MNHNS, CDR2 SASEGT. V was shortened by 7 bases and J by 2 bases, with 15 bases between the two germline ends. This CDR3 is built from 15 residues. The CDR3 spells CASKGSPSGNQPQHF. The CDR3, as DNA: TGTGCCAGCAAGGGGTCCCCGAGCGGCAATCAGCCCCAGCATTTT.

The chain recombines TRBV4-1 with TRBJ2-1, with D perhaps matching TRBD2 (7 bases). Germline CDR1 MGHRA, CDR2 YSYEKL. The CDR3 has 17 residues. V lost 4 bases, J lost 7 bases, and 23 bases lay in between. CDR3 protein: CASSRRQGRVGLNEQFF. As DNA, the CDR3 is TGCGCCAGCAGCCGCAGGCAGGGGAGGGTAGGATTGAATGAGCAGTTCTTC.

This clone has a handful of counts. The chain couples TRBV28 to TRBJ1-3; D remains unclear. Trimming took off 3 bases at V and 4 bases at J, with 4 bases between the two ends. The CDR3 totals 12 residues. Germline values: CDR1 MDHEN, CDR2 SYDVKM. CDR3 nucleotides: TGTGCCAGCAGTTTTTTCGGAAACACCATATATTTT. Protein sequence: CASSFFGNTIYF.

This chain uses TRBV5-5 with TRBJ1-1, with 7 bases identical to TRBD1. There are 15 residues in the CDR3. In germline, CDR1 is SGHKS, CDR2 YYEKEE (reference sequence). The junction had 9 bases not matched to a gene; V was cut back by 0 bases and J by 7 bases. The CDR3 DNA reads TGTGCCAGCAGCTTGGCTCCGGGACAGAGGGTTGAAGCTTTCTTT. Translated, it gives CASSLAPGQRVEAFF.

The chain recombines TRBV5-6 with TRBJ2-7; D is possibly TRBD1 (8 bases). Germline-derived CDR1 and CDR2 are SGHDT and YYEEEE. With 4 bases removed from V and 3 bases from J, the gap between germline ends came to 29 bases. This CDR3 has 19 residues. Here the CDR3 DNA reads TGTGCCAGCAGCCATACAGGGGGACGGCTAGCGGTTCTCCGCTACGAGCAGTACTTC. As protein: CASSHTGGRLAVLRYEQYF.

This clone was detected a few times. The genes are TRBV15 and TRBJ1-5, with 8 bases fitting TRBD1. CDR3 size: 15 residues. The trim removed 4 bases at V and 2 bases at J, leaving 4 bases unmatched. Germline V gene data show CDR1 as LNHNV and CDR2 as YYDKDF (reference sequence). The CDR3 protein is CATSTDRAGNQPQHF. The CDR3 nucleotides are TGTGCCACCAGCACGGACAGGGCAGGCAATCAGCCCCAGCATTTT.

This clone was seen just once. The rearrangement uses TRBV5-6 and TRBJ2-3, with TRBD1 matching over 10 bases. This CDR3 region has 16 residues. After removal of 1 base from V and 1 base from J, the junction contained 3 bases not matched to a gene. Germline loops: CDR1 SGHDT, CDR2 YYEEEE. The CDR3 DNA sequence: TGTGCCAGCAGCTTGACAGGGACAGGGGGCACAGATACGCAGTATTTT. Translation gives CASSLTGTGGTDTQYF.

The V and J genes are TRBV28 and TRBJ2-7; no clear D. Looked up from germline, CDR1 is MDHEN and CDR2 is SYDVKM. The V and J ends lost 6 bases and 0 bases respectively, with 12 bases between them. CDR3 length: 14 residues. In DNA form, the CDR3 reads TGTGCCAGCAGGGCCCGACCTCTCTCCTACGAGCAGTACTTC. Amino acids: CASRARPLSYEQYF.

The chain employs TRBV9 and TRBJ2-2; TRBD1 matches 12 bases. The length of the CDR3 is 17 residues. Trimming at V came to 3 bases and at J to 4 bases, leaving 7 bases not matched to a gene. CDR1 SGDLS and CDR2 YYNGEE come from the germline V gene. The CDR3 DNA reads TGTGCCAGCAGCGGACCGGGACAGGGGGCGTCCACCGGGGAGCTGTTTTTT. This sequence encodes CASSGPGQGASTGELFF. The entire variable domain, with the rest obtained from reference TRBV9 and TRBJ2-2, is as follows: DSGVTQTPKHLITATGQRVTLRCSPRSGDLSVYWYQQSLDQGLQFLIQYYNGEERAKGNILERFSAQQFPDLHSELNLSSLELGDSALYFCASSGPGQGASTGELFFGEGSRLTVL.

J is TRBJ2-5 and V is TRBV18, with no clear D. This CDR3 is built from 13 residues. Germline CDR1 is KGHSH and CDR2 is LQKENI. V was clipped by 2 bases and J by 4 bases, with 8 bases between them. CDR3 sequence: CASSPSNGETQYF. The CDR3 DNA is TGTGCCAGCTCACCAAGCAATGGAGAGACCCAGTACTTC.

The V gene is TRBV9, the J gene TRBJ1-4; TRBD1 matches at 7 bases. Germline V gene sequence: CDR1 SGDLS, CDR2 YYNGEE. V lost 4 bases, J lost 1 base, and 4 bases stayed unmatched. This CDR3 has 15 amino acids. CDR3 bases: TGTGCCAGCAGCTTGCGGACAGGAACTAATGAAAAACTGTTTTTT. Protein product: CASSLRTGTNEKLFF.

V and J are TRBV5-4 and TRBJ1-1, with 7 bases fitting TRBD1. Germline-derived CDR1 and CDR2 are SGHNT and YYREEE (reference sequence). The CDR3 runs 14 residues. J gave up 3 bases and V 4 bases, and 6 bases lay outside the gene matches. CDR3 protein: CASSGPTGYTEAFF. CDR3 in DNA: TGTGCCAGCAGCGGACCGACAGGGTACACTGAAGCTTTCTTT.

J is TRBJ2-7 and V is TRBV28; perhaps D is TRBD1 or TRBD2 (6 bases each). CDR1 is MDHEN and CDR2 is SYDVKM in the germline V gene. The ends were cut back, 3 bases at V and 9 bases at J, with 12 bases in the middle. CDR3 length equals 12 residues. The CDR3 sequence: CASSLGGRRQYF. The CDR3 bases are TGTGCCAGCAGTTTGGGGGGCCGGCGGCAGTACTTC.

The chain couples TRBV11-2 to TRBJ1-6; TRBD1 aligns across 7 bases. The length of the CDR3 is 15 residues. The V gene's germline CDR1 is SGHAT and CDR2 FQNNGV. The V segment lost 2 bases and the J segment 12 bases; nucleotides outside the gene matches: 10. In DNA form, the CDR3 reads TGTGCCAGCAGCTTACTGGGACAGAGTTTGAAACCCCTCCACTTT. The encoded protein is CASSLLGQSLKPLHF.

V gene TRBV5-1 combines with J gene TRBJ2-7; D gene unclear. Germline V gives CDR1 SGHRS, CDR2 YFSETQ. The germline V and J ends were trimmed by 0 bases and 3 bases, with 7 bases remaining between them. This CDR3 spans 13 amino acids. The CDR3 DNA is TGCGCCAGCAGCTTGGGACACCTCTACGAGCAGTACTTC. It yields the protein CASSLGHLYEQYF.

The rearrangement uses TRBV4-1 and TRBJ2-1; TRBD2 might be the D (5 bases). Germline CDR1 is MGHRA and CDR2 is YSYEKL. CDR3 size: 17 residues. Trimming pared 0 bases from V and 0 bases from J, leaving 12 bases between. CDR3 nucleotides: TGCGCCAGCAGCCAAGATTTTGGCGGGCTCTCCTACAATGAGCAGTTCTTC. Translation: CASSQDFGGLSYNEQFF.

The V call is TRBV7-3, the J call TRBJ1-5; no clear D gene. V was clipped by 5 bases and J by 9 bases, with 20 bases between them. The length of the CDR3 is 15 residues. Germline assignment: CDR1 SGHTA and CDR2 FQGTGA. The CDR3 DNA is TGTGCCAGCAGCGAAGGAGGCGGAGGAGGTTGGCCCCAGCATTTT. This encodes CASSEGGGGGWPQHF. The variable domain in full, completed from reference TRBV7-3 and TRBJ1-5, reads GAGVSQTPSNKVTEKGKYVELRCDPISGHTALYWYRQSLGQGPEFLIYFQGTGAADDSGLPNDRFFAVRPEGSVSTLKIQRTERGDSAVYLCASSEGGGGGWPQHFGDGTRLSIL.

The V and J genes are TRBV2 and TRBJ2-7, with 8 bases aligning to TRBD1. The CDR3 length is 13 residues. V lost 5 bases and J lost 5; bases outside the gene matches: 5. From germline, CDR1 is SNHLY and CDR2 FYNNEI. Written as DNA, the CDR3 is TGTGCCAGCAGTCAGACAGGGGTCCACGAGCAGTACTTC. This gives the protein CASSQTGVHEQYF.

This chain connects TRBV2 to TRBJ2-1; D perhaps matches TRBD2 (5 bases). Looked up from germline, CDR1 is SNHLY and CDR2 is FYNNEI. The CDR3 runs 15 residues. Trimming stripped 3 bases from V and 7 bases from J, with 16 bases between. The DNA for the CDR3 is TGTGCCAGCAGTGAGGGAGACTGGAGATCGAATGAGCAGTTCTTC. Encoded protein: CASSEGDWRSNEQFF. Based on the CDR3 plus reference TRBV2 and TRBJ2-1, the full variable domain is EPEVTQTPSHQVTQMGQEVILRCVPISNHLYFYWYRQILGQKVEFLVSFYNNEISEKSEIFDDQFSVERPDGSNFTLKIRSTKLEDSAMYFCASSEGDWRSNEQFFGPGTRLTVL.

This chain uses TRBV28 with TRBJ2-7; D gene uncertain. Germline V gene lookup returns CDR1 MDHEN and CDR2 SYDVKM. This CDR3 has 14 amino acids. Between the trimmed V and J ends, which lost 6 bases and 7 bases, there was a span of 19 bases. In DNA, the CDR3 is TGTGCCAGCAGCCCTAGGGTCCTAATCGGTGAGCAGTACTTC. Protein: CASSPRVLIGEQYF.

The CDR3 DNA reads as TGTGCCAGCAGACCCGATGTTTATGGCTACACCTTC. Translating it yields CASRPDVYGYTF. The chain is built from TRBV28 and TRBJ1-2; D remains ambiguous. Trimming removed 6 bases from V and 5 bases from J, with 10 bases in between. Looked up from germline, CDR1 is MDHEN and CDR2 is SYDVKM. The CDR3 contains 12 residues.

About this clone: The junction differs from germline at one of its ends, possibly a read error. V and J are TRBV4-1 and TRBJ2-3, with D possibly matching TRBD2 (6 bases). Germline values: CDR1 MGHRA, CDR2 YSYEKL. CDR3 length: 18 residues. CDR3 nucleotide sequence: TGCGCCAGCAGTCAAGATATCCGGGGGTGGTTTGGCACAGATACGCAGTATTTT. Protein sequence: CASSQDIRGWFGTDTQYF.

The chain carries TRBV15 and TRBJ2-1; D not certain. Germline loops: CDR1 LNHNV, CDR2 YYDKDF (reference sequence). The ends were cut back, 3 bases at V and 12 bases at J, with 9 bases in the middle. CDR3 size: 11 residues. The CDR3 nucleotides read TGTGCCACCAGCAGGGCCCTCGCGCAGTTCTTC. Translating gives CATSRALAQFF.

The rearrangement uses TRBV7-2 and TRBJ2-3; D is ambiguous. CDR3 length: 14 amino acids. V was pared by 3 bases and J by 2 bases, with 9 bases between. Germline V gives CDR1 SGHTA, CDR2 FQGNSA. Here the CDR3 DNA reads TGTGCCAGCAGCTTCGGCGGTACCACAGATACGCAGTATTTT. It is translated as CASSFGGTTDTQYF.

J is TRBJ1-2 and V is TRBV7-2; D gene unclear. The germline CDR1 and CDR2 sequences are SGHTA and FQGNSA. V lost 0 bases to trimming and J lost 6 bases, with 14 bases between them. The CDR3 has 15 amino acids. This CDR3 reads CASSLAPGLGNGYTF. The CDR3 region has the DNA TGTGCCAGCAGCTTAGCCCCTGGTTTGGGGAATGGCTACACCTTC.

The chain employs TRBV7-1 and TRBJ2-1, with D possibly being TRBD1 (5 bases). TRBV7-1 is identified as an open reading frame with a role that is uncertain. V lost 4 bases to trimming and J lost 0 bases, with 13 bases between them. The CDR3 runs to 16 residues. For the CDR3, the DNA is TGTGCCAGCAGCTTAAGTGGCGACAGCTCCTACAATGAGCAGTTCTTC. Its translation: CASSLSGDSSYNEQFF.